The present entry profiles one T cell receptor beta chain with its context. Its specificity is unknown. The gene names here belong to mouse. Sequencing ends 1 residue short of the CDR3 end; the germline J gene provides the rest. TCRbeta CDR3 was sequenced at survey depth with template counts. Clones were read by immunoSEQ multiplex PCR, and TCRdb kept only the in-frame ones, dropping some. Here the sample spans roughly 1,700 clones, roughly 47% being singletons. J was trimmed by 6 bases and V by 3 bases; bases with no gene match: 1. Germline V lookup: CDR1 SGHND, CDR2 FRSKSL. The CDR3 has 13 amino acids. Time point given: mouse harvest day 14 after allogeneic transplant. Each mouse received 10^7 T-cell-depleted marrow cells plus 10^6 splenic CD5+ T cells by tail vein. The data belong to a study of tissue T cells after allogeneic stem cell transplantation. Study-level results: Within patients, tissue anatomy strongly shaped TCR repertoire composition. The study did not identify alloreactive or antigen-specific tissue TCRs, and some clones might be persisting host cells. This small cohort was clinically heterogeneous, and sampling depth was a limitation.

The specimen was gut tissue. The V and J genes are TRBV15 and TRBJ2-2; 7 positions match TRBD2. The TCR was taken from a female BALB/c mouse given C57BL/6 T cells with graft-versus-host disease after an allogeneic hematopoietic cell transplant. CDR3 sequence: CASSFGGAGQLYF. The CDR3 DNA, read in part, is TGTGCCAGCAGTTTCGGGGGGGCCGGGCAGCTCTAC.